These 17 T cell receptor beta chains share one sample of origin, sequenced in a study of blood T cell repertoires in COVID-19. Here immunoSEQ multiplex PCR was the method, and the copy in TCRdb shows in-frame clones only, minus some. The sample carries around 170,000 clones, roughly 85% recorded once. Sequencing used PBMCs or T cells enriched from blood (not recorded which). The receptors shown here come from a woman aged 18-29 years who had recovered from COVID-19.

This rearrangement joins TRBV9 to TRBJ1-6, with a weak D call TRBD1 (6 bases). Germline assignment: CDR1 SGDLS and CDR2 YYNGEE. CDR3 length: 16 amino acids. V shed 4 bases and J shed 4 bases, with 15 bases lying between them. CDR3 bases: TGTGCCAGCAGCCCCACTTTAGGGGGATATAATTCACCCCTCCACTTT. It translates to CASSPTLGGYNSPLHF.

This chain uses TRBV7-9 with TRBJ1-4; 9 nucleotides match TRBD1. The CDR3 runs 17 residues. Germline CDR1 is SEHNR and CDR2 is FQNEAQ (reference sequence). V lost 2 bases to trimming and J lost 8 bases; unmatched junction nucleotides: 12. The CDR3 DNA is TGTGCCAGCAGCTTATTTGGACCCCGGACAGGGGCAGAAAAACTGTTTTTT. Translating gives CASSLFGPRTGAEKLFF. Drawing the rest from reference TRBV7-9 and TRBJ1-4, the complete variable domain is DTGVSQNPRHKITKRGQNVTFRCDPISEHNRLYWYRQTLGQGPEFLTYFQNEAQLEKSRLLSDRFSAERPKGSFSTLEIQRTEQGDSAMYLCASSLFGPRTGAEKLFFGSGTQLSVL.

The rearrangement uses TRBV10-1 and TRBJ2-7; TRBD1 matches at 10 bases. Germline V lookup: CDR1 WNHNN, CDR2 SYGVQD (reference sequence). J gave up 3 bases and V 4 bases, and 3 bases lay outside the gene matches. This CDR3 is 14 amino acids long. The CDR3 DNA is TGCGCCAGCAGTGGCGGACAGGGGGTCTACGAGCAGTACTTC. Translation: CASSGGQGVYEQYF.

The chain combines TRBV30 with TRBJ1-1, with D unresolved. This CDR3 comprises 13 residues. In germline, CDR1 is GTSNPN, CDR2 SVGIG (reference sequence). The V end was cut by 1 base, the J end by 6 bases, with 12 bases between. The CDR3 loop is CAWSEPSVAEAFF. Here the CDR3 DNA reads TGTGCCTGGAGTGAACCCAGCGTTGCTGAAGCTTTCTTT.

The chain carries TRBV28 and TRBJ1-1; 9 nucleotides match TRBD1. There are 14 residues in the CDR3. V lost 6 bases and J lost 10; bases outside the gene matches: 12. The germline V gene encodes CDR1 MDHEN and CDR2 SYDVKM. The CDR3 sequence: CASSNRDREERAFF. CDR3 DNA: TGTGCCAGCAGCAACAGGGACAGGGAGGAGAGAGCTTTCTTT.

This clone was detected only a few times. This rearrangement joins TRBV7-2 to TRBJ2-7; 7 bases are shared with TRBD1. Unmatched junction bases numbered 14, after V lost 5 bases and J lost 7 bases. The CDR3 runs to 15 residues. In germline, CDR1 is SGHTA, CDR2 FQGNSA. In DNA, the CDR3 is TGTGCCAGCAGCCCTCTAGGGGGCCGGGTTGAAGAGCAGTACTTC. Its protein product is CASSPLGGRVEEQYF.

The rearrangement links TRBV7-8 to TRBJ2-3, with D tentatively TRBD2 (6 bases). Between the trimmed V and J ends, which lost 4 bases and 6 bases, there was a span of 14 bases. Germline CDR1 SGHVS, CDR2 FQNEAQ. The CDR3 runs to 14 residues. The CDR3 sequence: CASSSRLGVDTQYF. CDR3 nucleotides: TGTGCCAGCAGCTCCCGACTAGGGGTGGATACGCAGTATTTT. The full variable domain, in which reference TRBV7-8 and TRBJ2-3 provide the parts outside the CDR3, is GAGVSQSPRYKVAKRGQDVALRCDPISGHVSLFWYQQALGQGPEFLTYFQNEAQLDKSGLPSDRFFAERPEGSVSTLKIQRTQQEDSAVYLCASSSRLGVDTQYFGPGTRLTVL.

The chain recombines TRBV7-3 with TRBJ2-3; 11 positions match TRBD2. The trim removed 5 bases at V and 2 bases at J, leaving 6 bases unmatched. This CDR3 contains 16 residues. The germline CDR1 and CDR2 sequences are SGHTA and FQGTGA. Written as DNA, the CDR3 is TGTGCCAGCAGCCAAATAGCGGGAGGGCCCACAGATACGCAGTATTTT. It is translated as CASSQIAGGPTDTQYF.

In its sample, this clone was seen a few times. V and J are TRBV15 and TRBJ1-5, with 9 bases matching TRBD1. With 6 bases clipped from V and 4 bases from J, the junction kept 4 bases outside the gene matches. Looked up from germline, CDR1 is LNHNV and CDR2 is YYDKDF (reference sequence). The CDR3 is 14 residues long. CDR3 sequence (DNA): TGTGCCACCAGGGACAGGGGAATGAATCAGCCCCAGCATTTT. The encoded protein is CATRDRGMNQPQHF.

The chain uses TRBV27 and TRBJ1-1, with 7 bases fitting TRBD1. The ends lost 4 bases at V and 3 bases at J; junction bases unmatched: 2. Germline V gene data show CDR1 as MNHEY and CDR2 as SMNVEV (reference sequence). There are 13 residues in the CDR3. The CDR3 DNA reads TGTGCCAGCAGTTGGGACAGCTACACTGAAGCTTTCTTT. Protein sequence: CASSWDSYTEAFF.

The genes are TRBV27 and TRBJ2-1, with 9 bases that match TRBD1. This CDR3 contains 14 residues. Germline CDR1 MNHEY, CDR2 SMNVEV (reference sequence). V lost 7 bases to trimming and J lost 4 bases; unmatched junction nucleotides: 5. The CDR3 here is CASTPGQGYNEQFF. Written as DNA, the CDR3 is TGTGCCAGCACCCCGGGACAGGGATACAATGAGCAGTTCTTC.

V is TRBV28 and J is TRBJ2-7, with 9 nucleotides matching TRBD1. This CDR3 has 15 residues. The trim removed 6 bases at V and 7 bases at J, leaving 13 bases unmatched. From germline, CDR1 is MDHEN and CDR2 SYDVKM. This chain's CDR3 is CASSKPGTGIEEQYF. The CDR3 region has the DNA TGTGCCAGCAGCAAACCCGGGACAGGGATTGAAGAGCAGTACTTC.

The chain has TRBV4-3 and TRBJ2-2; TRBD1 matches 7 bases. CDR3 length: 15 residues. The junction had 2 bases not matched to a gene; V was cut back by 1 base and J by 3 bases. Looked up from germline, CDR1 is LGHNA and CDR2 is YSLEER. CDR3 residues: CASSQVDRDTGELFF. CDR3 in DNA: TGCGCCAGCAGCCAAGTAGACAGGGACACCGGGGAGCTGTTTTTT.

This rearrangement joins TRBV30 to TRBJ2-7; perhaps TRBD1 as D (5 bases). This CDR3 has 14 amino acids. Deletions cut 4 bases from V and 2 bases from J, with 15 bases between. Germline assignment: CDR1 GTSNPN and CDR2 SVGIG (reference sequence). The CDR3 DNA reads TGTGCCTGGACCCTACCGACAGTTACCTACGAGCAGTACTTC. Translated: CAWTLPTVTYEQYF.

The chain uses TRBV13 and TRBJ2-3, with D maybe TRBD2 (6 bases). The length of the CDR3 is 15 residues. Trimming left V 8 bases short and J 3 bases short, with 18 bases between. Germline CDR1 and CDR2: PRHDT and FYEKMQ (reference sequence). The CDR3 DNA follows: TGTGCCAGCGGCTACTCGGGGGTCGGGACAGATACGCAGTATTTT. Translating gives CASGYSGVGTDTQYF.

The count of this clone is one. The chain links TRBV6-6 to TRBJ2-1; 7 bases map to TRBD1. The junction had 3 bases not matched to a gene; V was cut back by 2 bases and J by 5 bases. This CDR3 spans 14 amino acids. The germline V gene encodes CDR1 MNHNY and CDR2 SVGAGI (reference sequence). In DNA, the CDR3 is TGTGCCAGCAGTTACGGGACAGCAGACAATGAGCAGTTCTTC. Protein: CASSYGTADNEQFF.

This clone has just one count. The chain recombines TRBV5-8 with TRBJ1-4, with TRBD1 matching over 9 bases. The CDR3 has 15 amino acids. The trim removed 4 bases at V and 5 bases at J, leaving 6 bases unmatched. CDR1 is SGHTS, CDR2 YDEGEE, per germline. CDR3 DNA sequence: TGTGCCAGCAGCGAACAGGGGGCTCAGAATGAAAAACTGTTTTTT. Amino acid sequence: CASSEQGAQNEKLFF.